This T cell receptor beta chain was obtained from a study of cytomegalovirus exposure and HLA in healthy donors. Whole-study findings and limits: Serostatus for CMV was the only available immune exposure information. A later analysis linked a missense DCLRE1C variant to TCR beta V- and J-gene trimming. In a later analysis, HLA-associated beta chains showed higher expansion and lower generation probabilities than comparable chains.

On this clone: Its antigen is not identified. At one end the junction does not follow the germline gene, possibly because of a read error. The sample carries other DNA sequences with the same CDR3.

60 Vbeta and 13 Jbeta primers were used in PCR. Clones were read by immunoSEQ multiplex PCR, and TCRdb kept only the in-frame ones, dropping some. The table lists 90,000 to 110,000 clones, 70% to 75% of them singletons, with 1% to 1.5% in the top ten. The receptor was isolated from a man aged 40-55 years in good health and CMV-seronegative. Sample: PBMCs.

The CDR3 loop is CASSFGQGNGNQPQHF. CDR3 bases: TGCGCCAGCTCATTCGGACAGGGGAATGGCAATCAGCCCCAGCATTTT. J is TRBJ1-5 and V is TRBV18, with 9 bases identical to TRBD1. Germline assignment: CDR1 KGHSH and CDR2 LQKENI. The CDR3 extends over 16 amino acids.